Following are 21 T cell receptor beta chains from one sample sequenced in a study of OX40 agonist ivuxolimab in advanced cancers. Receptors were amplified or captured by the immunoSEQ multiplex PCR assay. TCRdb retrieved this table from immuneACCESS and kept in-frame rearrangements only. Not all clones are present; in checked studies, unresolved V genes account for under half, and no reason is known for the remainder. The sample yields around 41,000 clones; approximately 91% were counted once. The top ten clonotypes cover about 13% of the sample. The specimen comprised CD4+ or CD8+ T cells sorted from blood, sampled in a trial of the OX40 agonist ivuxolimab. The receptors originated from an adult with an advanced solid tumor such as melanoma, head and neck, liver or kidney cancer.

The CDR3 coding sequence is TGTGCCAGTAGTAAAAGGGACAACACCGGGGAGCTGTTTTTT. Its translation is CASSKRDNTGELFF. This chain uses TRBV19 with TRBJ2-2; the D gene could be TRBD1 or TRBD2 (5 bases each). Germline V gene lookup returns CDR1 LNHDA and CDR2 SQIVND (reference sequence). This CDR3 contains 14 residues. V shed 4 bases and J shed 2 bases, with 8 bases lying between them.

The gene calls are TRBV6-5 and TRBJ2-7, with D unclear. The CDR3 covers 11 residues. V lost 6 bases and J lost 3, with 6 bases in between. Germline-derived CDR1 and CDR2 are MNHEY and SVGAGI. The DNA for the CDR3 is TGTGCCAGCAGATTGGGCTACGAGCAGTACTTC. It encodes CASRLGYEQYF.

In this sample, this clone turned up once. The chain has TRBV28 and TRBJ1-2; D not resolved. The CDR3 has 13 residues. Between the trimmed V and J ends, which lost 4 bases and 3 bases, there was a span of 9 bases. Germline CDR1 and CDR2: MDHEN and SYDVKM. The chain's CDR3 is CASSYDGDYGYTF. In nucleotides, the CDR3 is TGTGCCAGCAGTTACGATGGGGACTATGGCTACACCTTC.

This clone was recorded only once. The V gene is TRBV4-1, the J gene TRBJ2-4; the D is unclear. Germline V gene sequence: CDR1 MGHRA, CDR2 YSYEKL. The CDR3 covers 15 residues. V gave up 0 bases and J gave up 0 bases, with 6 bases separating them. The CDR3 coding sequence is TGCGCCAGCAGCCAAGATCCAGGAGCCAAAAACATTCAGTACTTC. Residues: CASSQDPGAKNIQYF.

The CDR3 nucleotides read TGTGCCAGCAGCTTAGCGGGTCTAGCGGGAGTTAACCACGAGCAGTACTTC. Protein product: CASSLAGLAGVNHEQYF. The V call is TRBV7-9, the J call TRBJ2-5; 10 nucleotides align to TRBD2. The end of the DNA fits TRBJ2-7 better, so the J call may be wrong. CDR1 SEHNR and CDR2 FQNEAQ come from the germline V gene (reference sequence). The CDR3 length is 17 residues.

This CDR3 is CASSGSSYNEQFF. The DNA for the CDR3 is TGTGCCAGCAGCGGGAGCTCCTACAATGAGCAGTTCTTC. J is TRBJ2-1 and V is TRBV11-1; maybe TRBD2 (5 bases). The germline gives CDR1 SGHAT, CDR2 FQDESV (reference sequence). With 5 bases removed from V and 0 bases from J, the gap between germline ends came to 5 bases. CDR3 length equals 13 residues. Looking up the rest from reference TRBV11-1 and TRBJ2-1 gives the full variable domain: EAEVAQSPRYKITEKSQAVAFWCDPISGHATLYWYRQILGQGPELLVQFQDESVVDDSQLPKDRFSAERLKGVDSTLKIQPAELGDSAMYLCASSGSSYNEQFFGPGTRLTVL.

This chain joins TRBV6-6 and TRBJ1-4, with D perhaps TRBD1 (6 bases). The V end was cut by 5 bases, the J end by 13 bases, with 20 bases between. CDR3 size: 14 residues. Germline loops: CDR1 MNHNY, CDR2 SVGAGI (reference sequence). The CDR3 DNA reads TGTGCCAGCAGTACTGGGACACCCCCGCAGGGACTGTTTTTT. Translation: CASSTGTPPQGLFF.

The rearrangement links TRBV14 to TRBJ1-2; perhaps TRBD1 as D (6 bases). Germline V lookup: CDR1 SGHDN, CDR2 FVKESK. The CDR3 is 15 amino acids. V was cut by 1 base and J by 4 bases, with 13 bases left in between. DNA for the CDR3: TGTGCCAGCAGCCAAGGGTCCGGGGGCGGCTATGGCTACACCTTC. Translation gives CASSQGSGGGYGYTF.

This chain uses TRBV18 with TRBJ1-1; D is uncertain. The CDR3 has 15 residues. The V gene's germline CDR1 is KGHSH and CDR2 LQKENI. V gave up 2 bases and J gave up 1 base, with 11 bases separating them. The CDR3 loop is CASSPRVEGNTEAFF. CDR3 in DNA: TGTGCCAGCTCACCAAGAGTAGAGGGGAACACTGAAGCTTTCTTT. The whole variable domain, filled in from reference TRBV18 and TRBJ1-1, reads NAGVMQNPRHLVRRRGQEARLRCSPMKGHSHVYWYRQLPEEGLKFMVYLQKENIIDESGMPKERFSAEFPKEGPSILRIQQVVRGDSAAYFCASSPRVEGNTEAFFGQGTRLTVV.

This clone was recorded only once. V is TRBV7-9 and J is TRBJ1-2, with unresolved D. In germline, CDR1 is SEHNR, CDR2 FQNEAQ (reference sequence). The V and J ends lost 5 bases and 4 bases respectively, with 8 bases between them. The CDR3 extends over 12 amino acids. This chain's CDR3 is CASSRAGYGYTF. The CDR3 region has the DNA TGTGCCAGCAGCCGCGCTGGCTATGGCTACACCTTC.

A few counts support this clone. The chain combines TRBV11-3 with TRBJ2-4; D is unresolved. The CDR3 has 13 amino acids. In germline, CDR1 is SGHNT, CDR2 YENEEA. Trimming shortened V by 1 base and J by 3 bases, and 4 bases separated the two germline ends. Written as DNA, the CDR3 is TGTGCCAGCAGCTTAGGTGGCAAAAACATTCAGTACTTC. Translated: CASSLGGKNIQYF. Drawing the rest from reference TRBV11-3 and TRBJ2-4, the complete variable domain is EAGVVQSPRYKIIEKKQPVAFWCNPISGHNTLYWYLQNLGQGPELLIRYENEEAVDDSQLPKDRFSAERLKGVDSTLKIQPAELGDSAVYLCASSLGGKNIQYFGAGTRLSVL.

The chain has TRBV28 and TRBJ1-5, with D possibly matching TRBD1 (6 bases). In germline, CDR1 is MDHEN, CDR2 SYDVKM. The CDR3 spans 14 residues. The V gene lost 5 bases and the J gene lost 4 bases, with 12 bases spanning the gap. Written as DNA, the CDR3 is TGTGCCAGCAGTCTCGACAGGAGAAATCAGCCCCAGCATTTT. This codes for CASSLDRRNQPQHF.

The J gene is TRBJ2-5, the V gene TRBV28, with D uncertain. With 8 bases removed from V and 0 bases from J, the gap between germline ends came to 13 bases. CDR3 length: 14 residues. Germline assignment: CDR1 MDHEN and CDR2 SYDVKM. CDR3: CASSRAEYQETQYF. In DNA, the CDR3 is TGTGCCAGCTCCAGAGCCGAGTACCAAGAGACCCAGTACTTC.

This chain links TRBV7-9 with TRBJ2-5, with D unresolved. Trimming stripped 4 bases from V and 1 base from J, with 10 bases between. The CDR3 runs to 14 residues. Germline V gene sequence: CDR1 SEHNR, CDR2 FQNEAQ (reference sequence). CDR3 DNA: TGTGCCAGCAGCTCCTTCCTGGGCCAAGAGACCCAGTACTTC. As protein: CASSSFLGQETQYF. Together with reference TRBV7-9 and TRBJ2-5, the CDR3 gives the full variable domain: DTGVSQNPRHKITKRGQNVTFRCDPISEHNRLYWYRQTLGQGPEFLTYFQNEAQLEKSRLLSDRFSAERPKGSFSTLEIQRTEQGDSAMYLCASSSFLGQETQYFGPGTRLLVL.

The genes are TRBV19 and TRBJ2-1, with D tentatively TRBD2 (7 bases). There are 15 residues in the CDR3. Trimming took 6 bases from V and 4 from J, leaving 16 bases between them. CDR1 and CDR2 (germline): LNHDA, SQIVND (reference sequence). The CDR3 loop is CASRVRGGMYNEQFF. Written as DNA, the CDR3 is TGTGCCAGTAGAGTAAGGGGGGGTATGTACAATGAGCAGTTCTTC.

This clone was observed a handful of times. The chain uses TRBV28 and TRBJ1-5; D ambiguous. The CDR3 is made up of 11 amino acids. Germline CDR1 and CDR2: MDHEN and SYDVKM. Between the trimmed V and J ends, which lost 7 bases and 10 bases, there was a span of 11 bases. Here the CDR3 reads CASNVPGPQHF. CDR3 nucleotides: TGTGCCAGCAATGTTCCCGGTCCCCAGCATTTT.

This chain links TRBV19 with TRBJ2-3, with D hard to call. Germline V gene sequence: CDR1 LNHDA, CDR2 SQIVND (reference sequence). V dropped 0 bases and J dropped 4 bases, with 17 bases sitting between them. The CDR3 loop spans 17 amino acids. CDR3 sequence (DNA): TGTGCCAGTAGTATAGAGGGCAGGTCAGGTGGCGCAGATACGCAGTATTTT. This gives the protein CASSIEGRSGGADTQYF.

This clone was seen a single time. The CDR3 is CASSPSANYGYTF. DNA of the CDR3: TGCGCCAGCAGTCCTTCAGCTAACTATGGCTACACCTTC. The chain recombines TRBV5-1 with TRBJ1-2; D unresolved. The CDR3 contains 13 residues. Germline values: CDR1 SGHRS, CDR2 YFSETQ. Trimming took 5 bases from V and 0 from J, leaving 8 bases between them.

The chain uses TRBV6-1 and TRBJ2-7; 8 nucleotides align to TRBD1. In germline, CDR1 is MNHNS, CDR2 SASEGT. Germline trimming cut 5 bases from V and 2 bases from J; bases unmatched to any gene: 8. CDR3 length: 15 amino acids. In nucleotides, the CDR3 is TGTGCCAGCAGTCCATCACAGGGGGGTCCCTACGAGCAGTACTTC. It specifies CASSPSQGGPYEQYF.

This rearrangement joins TRBV2 to TRBJ2-3, with 11 bases lining up with TRBD2. V dropped 7 bases and J dropped 5; count of bases not matched to a gene: 8. This CDR3 is 15 amino acids long. Per germline, CDR1 SNHLY and CDR2 FYNNEI. The CDR3 bases are TGTGCCAGCACGGGTAGCGGGAGGGCGGGAGATACGCAGTATTTT. Translated: CASTGSGRAGDTQYF.

The CDR3 reads CASSQPGVGKSYEQYF. Written as DNA, the CDR3 is TGCGCCAGCAGCCAACCAGGGGTAGGGAAATCCTACGAGCAGTACTTC. The chain carries TRBV4-1 and TRBJ2-7; tentatively, D is TRBD1 (6 bases). The CDR3 has 16 residues. Germline lookup yields CDR1 MGHRA and CDR2 YSYEKL. V was shortened by 2 bases and J by 1 base, with 15 bases between the two germline ends.